This T cell receptor (beta chain) stems from a study of cytomegalovirus exposure and HLA in healthy donors (dated by TCRdb to about 2017). About the investigation overall: According to an earlier analysis of around 600 of the donors, about 179 million T cells yielded over 100 million unique TCR beta sequences and approximately 280 Gb of sequence data. Approximately 300 gigabases of sequencing data and around 80 million unique TCR sequences made up an early release that covered fewer than 650 HLA-typed donors. Of the roughly 400 genotyped donors, roughly 85% fell in the genetic ancestry cluster associated with self-reported Caucasian donors. The study aimed to test whether cataloging public T cell receptors could reveal signatures of past pathogen exposure. Using immunosequencing, the study profiled T cell repertoires from 550 to 750 subjects and related those repertoires to cytomegalovirus serostatus. A separate validation cohort of roughly 120 different subjects was used in addition to the 666-subject first cohort. High-throughput TCR immunosequencing, statistical association of individual TCRs with disease status, and machine learning were combined to predict cytomegalovirus infection status. A later analysis re-analyzed previously published TCR beta repertoires from about 600 donors and added high-resolution HLA genotyping to study TCR occurrence patterns. In the later analysis, no new phenotypic data were used to find candidate immune exposures; instead, reliance was placed on TCR beta sequences and their occurrence across donors. An earlier analysis of fewer than 700 of the donors applied high-throughput TCR beta sequencing to assess whether each TCR beta V gene segment acted as functional or pseudogenic. Donor age, sex, ethnicity and CMV serostatus were compiled together with the repertoire data. In a later genetic analysis, genome-wide SNP genotypes for about 65% of the roughly 670 donors were used, and that subset was treated as a discovery cohort. All discovery cohort repertoires had been generated on a single sequencing platform. HLA typing included class I and class II loci at four-digit resolution. Typing coverage varied by locus: about 620-640 donors for A, B, C, DRB1 and DQB1; 500 to 550 for DQA1; more than 600 for DPA1; around 490 for DPB1. Several DR-DQ haplotypes were handled as single units for association and clustering, since linkage in the cohort was strong. On average, 235,054 unique TCR beta nucleotide sequences were sequenced per donor among roughly 430 genotyped donors of the cohort, with roughly 19% of those sequences being non-productive.

The method was the immunoSEQ multiplex PCR assay. For the multiplex PCR, a mixture combining 60 forward primers for TCR Vbeta segments and 13 reverse primers for TCR Jbeta segments was used. Amplification of the CDR3 region of rearranged TCR beta genes was performed with a multiplex PCR assay on genomic DNA. Amplified TCR beta libraries were sequenced as 87-base-pair reads on the Illumina HiSeq System. Per the authors' processing: A later analysis tallied roughly 76 million unique TCR beta chains across the 610 or so repertoires, and some 10 million of those chains were shared by two or more donors. Raw reads were error-corrected and collapsed into unique sequences with a nearest-neighbor algorithm that merged closely related sequences to remove PCR and sequencing errors. V, D and J gene segments were assigned by aligning CDR3 sequences to IMGT reference sequences. For a sequence to be retained, a match of at least six nucleotides to both a V gene segment and a J gene segment was required. Rearrangements were called productive when the CDR3 lacked stop codons and stayed in frame with V and J; all others were non-productive. Following IMGT convention, CDR3 was defined as the stretch from the second conserved V-encoded cysteine up to the conserved J-encoded phenylalanine. In an earlier analysis of roughly 580 of the donors, sequences lacking an unambiguous match to a single V gene segment were excluded. In an earlier analysis of 500 to 750 of the donors, V segments were called functional above 56.7% productive rearrangements and were called segregating when the between-donor standard deviation exceeded 5%. To diagnose cytomegalovirus status from the catalog of TCR beta chain sequences, a statistical classification framework was built. V and J gene assignment, in a later analysis, came from comparing TCR nucleotide sequences with IMGT/GENE-DB human TR gene sequences. In a later analysis, CDR3 sequences and most-parsimonious VDJ recombination scenarios were assigned using the TCRdist pipeline. In a later analysis, every TCR beta chain was defined by the combination of its CDR3 amino acid sequence and its V-gene family, and reads without a unique V-gene family were dropped. In a later analysis, 450 to 600 highly shared, low-generation-probability nucleotide sequences were removed to address suspected cross-contamination and a sequencing artifact. In a later analysis, a clonal expansion index for each public chain was calculated from normalized within-repertoire ranks of inferred template counts. Generation probabilities in a later analysis came from a VDJ recombination model fitted to out-of-frame rearrangements, and those results were checked against IGoR. In a later analysis, hypergeometric tests were used to score TCR-TCR, TCR-HLA and TCR-CMV co-occurrence, with a repertoire-size bias correction applied to TCR pairs. False discovery rates were estimated in a later analysis by permuting HLA or CMV assignments 20 times. In a later analysis, co-occurring TCRs were grouped with DBSCAN, and TCRdist sequence similarity was added when clustering was performed within HLA-allele-positive subsets. Co-occurrence clustering excluded repertoires with fewer than 30,000 or more than 120,000 public chains, plus five with anomalous nucleotide sharing. TCRdb re-hosts the immuneACCESS table, in-frame sequences only. Its copies lack some clones; in the studies checked, an unresolved V gene accounts for under half of them, and the cause for the rest is not known. V and J calls and clone size follow that table, whereas D and trimming were derived from the DNA. This sample comprises about 200,000 clones, 65% to 80% of them detected only once. Of the sample, 0.22% is held by the ten largest clones.

The cohort comprised 710 or so healthy bone marrow donors. At the time of sampling, all cohort members were nominally healthy, though unrecorded immune exposures were likely present. The donor was CMV seronegative and belonged to the group of 352 seronegative cohort members. Each donor provided a peripheral blood sample, and peripheral blood mononuclear cells were used for TCR beta sequencing. The Qiagen DNeasy Blood Extraction Kit was used to extract genomic DNA from the blood cell samples. The cysteine opens and the phenylalanine closes a CDR3 of 11 amino acids. The DNA shown is the 33-base CDR3, in frame from base 1. The germline V gene encodes CDR1 SNHLY and CDR2 FYNNEI. V was cut back by 3 bases and J by 3 bases, leaving a gap of 2 bases between them. Summary of the overall study and its limitations: The 87-base-pair reads could not distinguish some IMGT-functional V segments, including TRBV6-2 and TRBV6-3, so those segments were excluded. In a later genetic analysis, fewer N-insertions in productive TCRs were reported among donors in an Asian-associated ancestry cluster than the approximately 710-donor mean. In a later analysis, the rate of TCR association differed among HLA loci, with DRB1 alleles having the most associated TCRs and HLA-C alleles having the fewest. According to the authors, the approach could potentially be generalized to other disease states and immunological phenotypes. A cluster of highly shared sequence variants was judged likely to represent a technical artifact of the sequencing pipeline. Most TCR sequences were observed very rarely across donors, whereas some public TCRs were present in many individuals. Most CMV-associated TCR beta chains appeared to be HLA-restricted in a later analysis, and the HLA associations seemed to be driven largely by CMV exposure. An earlier analysis of approximately 500 of the donors showed that most TCR beta V segments appeared in productive rearrangements either about 87% or about 30% of the time, which broadly matched IMGT annotations. This cohort had only TCR beta chains sequenced, and the lack of alpha or paired-chain data limited which features could be detected. When HLA alleles, especially DR and DQ, strongly co-occurred, attributing TCR associations to individual alleles was difficult. Cytomegalovirus status was reported to be diagnosed by the classifier with high specificity and sensitivity in both the original and validation cohorts. A further reported finding was that TCR beta sequences accurately predicted the HLA-A and HLA-B alleles for most subjects in the first cohort. A total of some 180 TCR beta chains were listed by the study as associated with cytomegalovirus. Because HLA typing was missing for some donors at each locus, association tests included only the typed subset. A later analysis associated 15,000 or so TCR beta sequences with specific HLA alleles at a false discovery rate of 0.05. For the cohort, immune exposure information was limited to CMV serostatus. Several of the top co-occurrence clusters appeared to be linked to parvovirus B19, influenza, CMV and Epstein-Barr virus, according to a later analysis. A later analysis found that HLA-associated TCR beta chains were more clonally expanded and had lower generation probabilities than equally common non-associated chains. Because counts were too low, more than 15 rarely observed V segments, including chromosome 9 orphons, were excluded from the earlier analysis of under 650 of the donors. A few of the identified cytomegalovirus-associated TCR beta chains were confirmed in vitro to be specific for cytomegalovirus antigens. The presence/absence analyses assumed that sequencing depth was roughly uniform across donors, and that assumption may not be true. In a later genetic analysis, a missense DCLRE1C variant was associated with V-gene and J-gene trimming of TCR beta chains, and the association was replicated in an independent cohort. Linkage disequilibrium might explain the correlated functional status among segregating V segments, but an unknown experimental factor could not be excluded.

To note about this clone: The antigen it binds to is not known. No quality values exist for individual bases; no much larger clone is one base distant.

The chain couples TRBV2 to TRBJ1-2; a confident D gene designation cannot be given. This clonotype was obtained from a girl aged 2 to 9 in good health and CMV-seronegative. The sample comprised PBMCs. This receptor carries the CDR3 CASSDYYGYTF. The DNA reads TGTGCCAGCAGTGACTACTATGGCTACACCTTC.